Following are 7 T cell receptor beta chains from one sample sequenced in a study of PD-1 blockade in classical Hodgkin lymphoma. Sequencing was performed with immunoSEQ multiplex PCR; in TCRdb, only in-frame clones are kept and a portion is missing. The table records 100,000 to 130,000 clones, roughly nine tenths of them present only once. Each and every patient relapsed after autologous stem cell transplantation, and patients got differing brentuximab vedotin exposure. The sequences come from peripheral blood mononuclear cells (PBMCs), collected before the second cycle of nivolumab. These receptors all stem from a human donor with classical Hodgkin lymphoma.

Concerning this clone itself: Different DNA sequences within this sample yield the same CDR3. This chain links TRBV10-3 with TRBJ2-3; 9 bases map to TRBD2. V was clipped by 8 bases and J by 3 bases; unmatched bases: 3. CDR1 and CDR2 from the germline V gene are ENHRY and SYGVKD. There are 13 residues in the CDR3. The CDR3 spells CAIGLAGTDTQYF. For the CDR3, the DNA is TGTGCCATCGGGCTAGCGGGAACAGATACGCAGTATTTT.

The V call is TRBV7-2, the J call TRBJ2-2; D gene uncertain. This CDR3 contains 11 residues. With 5 bases removed from V and 8 bases from J, the gap between germline ends came to 6 bases. Germline V lookup: CDR1 SGHTA, CDR2 FQGNSA. The CDR3, as DNA: TGTGCCAGCAGCCTCTGGGGGGAGCTGTTTTTT. This sequence encodes CASSLWGELFF.

The V call is TRBV21-1, the J call TRBJ1-1; the DNA was not compared with TRBD1, the D call given in the table. TRBV21-1 is designated a pseudogene. This CDR3 has 15 amino acids. DNA of the CDR3: TGTGCCAGCCCCCGGGACAGGGCGAAGAACACTGAAGCTTTCTTT. Translation: CASPRDRAKNTEAFF.

This clone is a singleton in its sample. This chain links TRBV19 with TRBJ2-4, with a tentative D call TRBD2 (6 bases). Germline V gives CDR1 LNHDA, CDR2 SQIVND (reference sequence). Trimming removed 10 bases from V and 4 bases from J, with 17 bases in between. This CDR3 has 14 amino acids. The CDR3 DNA is TGTGCCACCAGGGAGGATTTGAGGAAAAACATTCAGTACTTC. Its translation is CATREDLRKNIQYF. Variable domain in full (rest from reference TRBV19 and TRBJ2-4): DGGITQSPKYLFRKEGQNVTLSCEQNLNHDAMYWYRQDPGQGLRLIYYSQIVNDFQKGDIAEGYSVSREKKESFPLTVTSAQKNPTAFYLCATREDLRKNIQYFGAGTRLSVL.

The chain carries TRBV14 and TRBJ2-1; D might be TRBD1 (5 bases). The ends were cut back, 0 bases at V and 0 bases at J, with 12 bases in the middle. This CDR3 spans 17 amino acids. CDR1 SGHDN and CDR2 FVKESK come from the germline V gene. CDR3 nucleotide sequence: TGTGCCAGCAGCCAAGATTGGGGCGTAAGCTCCTACAATGAGCAGTTCTTC. Translation: CASSQDWGVSSYNEQFF.

This chain uses TRBV7-2 with TRBJ2-7; 9 bases are shared with TRBD1. CDR1 is SGHTA and CDR2 is FQGNSA in the germline V gene. The CDR3 has 14 residues. The V and J ends lost 1 base and 2 bases, in that order; junction bases with no gene match: 0. DNA of the CDR3: TGTGCCAGCAGCTTAGGGACAGGGGCCTACGAGCAGTACTTC. Amino acids: CASSLGTGAYEQYF. Combining the CDR3 with reference TRBV7-2 and TRBJ2-7 gives the whole variable domain GAGVSQSPSNKVTEKGKDVELRCDPISGHTALYWYRQSLGQGLEFLIYFQGNSAPDKSGLPSDRFSAERTGGSVSTLTIQRTQQEDSAVYLCASSLGTGAYEQYFGPGTRLTVT.

V usage is TRBV5-4 and J usage is TRBJ2-7; maybe TRBD2 (6 bases). V lost 3 bases to trimming and J lost 0 bases, with 16 bases between them. Germline V CDR1 and CDR2: SGHNT, YYREEE (reference sequence). CDR3 size: 16 residues. The CDR3 DNA is TGTGCCAGCAGCTCATCCGGGACTCCTTCCTCCTACGAGCAGTACTTC. This encodes CASSSSGTPSSYEQYF.